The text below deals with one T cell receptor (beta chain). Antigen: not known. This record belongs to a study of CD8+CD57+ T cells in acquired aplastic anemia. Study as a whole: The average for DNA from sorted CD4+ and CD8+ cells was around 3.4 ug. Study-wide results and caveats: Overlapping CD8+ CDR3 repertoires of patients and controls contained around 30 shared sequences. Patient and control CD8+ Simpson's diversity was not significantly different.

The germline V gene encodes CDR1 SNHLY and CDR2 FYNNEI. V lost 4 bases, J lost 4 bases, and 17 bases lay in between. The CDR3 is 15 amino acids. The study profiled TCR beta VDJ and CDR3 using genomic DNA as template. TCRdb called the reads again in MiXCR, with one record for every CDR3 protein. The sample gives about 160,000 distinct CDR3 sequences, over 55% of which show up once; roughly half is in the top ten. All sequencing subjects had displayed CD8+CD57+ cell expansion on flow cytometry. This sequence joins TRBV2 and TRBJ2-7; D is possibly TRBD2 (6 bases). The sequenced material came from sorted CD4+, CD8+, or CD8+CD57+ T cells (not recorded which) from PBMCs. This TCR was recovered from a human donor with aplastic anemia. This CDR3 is CASSGQGLSTYEQYF. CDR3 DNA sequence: TGTGCCAGCAGTGGGCAAGGACTATCAACATACGAGCAGTACTTC.